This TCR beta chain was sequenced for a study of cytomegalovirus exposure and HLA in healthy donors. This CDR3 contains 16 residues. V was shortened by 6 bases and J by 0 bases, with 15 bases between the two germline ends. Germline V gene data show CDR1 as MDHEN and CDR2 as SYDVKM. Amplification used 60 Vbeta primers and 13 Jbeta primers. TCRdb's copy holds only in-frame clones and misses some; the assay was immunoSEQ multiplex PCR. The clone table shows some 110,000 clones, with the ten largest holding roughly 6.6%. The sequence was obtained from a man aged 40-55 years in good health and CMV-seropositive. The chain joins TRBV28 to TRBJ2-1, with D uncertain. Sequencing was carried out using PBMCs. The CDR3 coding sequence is TGTGCCAGCAGCCACCGGGTCGCCGTCTCCTACAATGAGCAGTTCTTC. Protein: CASSHRVAVSYNEQFF. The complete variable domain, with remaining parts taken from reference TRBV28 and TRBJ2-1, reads DVKVTQSSRYLVKRTGEKVFLECVQDMDHENMFWYRQDPGLGLRLIYFSYDVKMKEKGDIPEGYSVSREKKERFSLILESASTNQTSMYLCASSHRVAVSYNEQFFGPGTRLTVL.